This T cell receptor (beta chain) was recorded in a study of technical replicates of blood from a handful of donors (dated by TCRdb to about 2017). The CDR3 spans 14 residues, from the cysteine through the phenylalanine. Only the CDR3 part of the read is kept: 42 bases, read in frame from the first base. V is trimmed back by 4 bases and J by 3 bases, and the junction contains 4 bases that no gene match accounts for. Based on the germline V gene, the CDR1 and CDR2 sequences are MGHRA and YSYEKL. The library was built by means of the immunoSEQ multiplex PCR assay. In its TCRdb copy, this immuneACCESS table keeps in-frame sequences only and misses some clones. Where compared with another copy, unresolved V genes explain less than half of these, and the others have no known cause. This sample is represented by just under 100,000 clones; approximately 95% of them were singletons. Roughly 0.21% of the sample is held by the ten biggest clonotypes.

With regard to this clone: No antigen is known for it. Within one base of it there is no much larger clone, and no base qualities were kept.

This sequence was found in a human donor in good health. The sample comprised T cells isolated from PBMCs. The sequence is built from TRBV4-1 and TRBJ2-3; 7 junctional bases match TRBD2. CDR3 protein: CASSLGLGTDTQYF. The DNA reads TGCGCCAGCAGCCTCGGACTAGGTACAGATACGCAGTATTTT.